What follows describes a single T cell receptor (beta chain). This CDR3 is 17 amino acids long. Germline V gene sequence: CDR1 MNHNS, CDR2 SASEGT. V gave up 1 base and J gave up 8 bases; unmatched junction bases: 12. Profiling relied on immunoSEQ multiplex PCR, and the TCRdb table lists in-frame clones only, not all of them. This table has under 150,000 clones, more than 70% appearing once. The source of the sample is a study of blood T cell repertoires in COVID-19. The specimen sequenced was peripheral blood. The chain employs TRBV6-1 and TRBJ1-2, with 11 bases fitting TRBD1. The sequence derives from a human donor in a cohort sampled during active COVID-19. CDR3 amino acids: CASSEVFSGTGGIGYTF. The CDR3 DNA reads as TGTGCCAGCAGTGAAGTTTTTTCCGGGACAGGGGGGATCGGCTACACCTTC.